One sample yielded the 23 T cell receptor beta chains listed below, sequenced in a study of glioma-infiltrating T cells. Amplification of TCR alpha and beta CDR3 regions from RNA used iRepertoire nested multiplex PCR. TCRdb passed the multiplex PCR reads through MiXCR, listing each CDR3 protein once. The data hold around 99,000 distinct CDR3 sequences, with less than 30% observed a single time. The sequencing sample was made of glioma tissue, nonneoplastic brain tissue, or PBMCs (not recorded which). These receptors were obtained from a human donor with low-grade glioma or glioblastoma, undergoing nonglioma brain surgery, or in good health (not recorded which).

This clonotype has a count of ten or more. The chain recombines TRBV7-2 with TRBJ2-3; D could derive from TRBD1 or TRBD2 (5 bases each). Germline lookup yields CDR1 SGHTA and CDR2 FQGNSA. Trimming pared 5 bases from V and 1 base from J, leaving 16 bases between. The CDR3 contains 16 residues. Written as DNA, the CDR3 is TGTGCCAGCAGCCCTTACTCTGGGGGACGCACAGATACGCAGTATTTT. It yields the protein CASSPYSGGRTDTQYF.

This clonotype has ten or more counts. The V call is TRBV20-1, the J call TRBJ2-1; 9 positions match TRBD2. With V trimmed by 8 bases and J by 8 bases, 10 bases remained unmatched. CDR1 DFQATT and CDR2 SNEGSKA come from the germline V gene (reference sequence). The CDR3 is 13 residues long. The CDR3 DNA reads TGCAGTTCTCGGGTAGCGGGAGTGGATGAGCAGTTCTTC. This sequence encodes CSSRVAGVDEQFF.

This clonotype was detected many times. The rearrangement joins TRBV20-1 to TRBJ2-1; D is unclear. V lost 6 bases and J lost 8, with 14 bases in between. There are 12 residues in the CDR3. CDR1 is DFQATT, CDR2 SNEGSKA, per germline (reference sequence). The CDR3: CSAPQTTDEQFF. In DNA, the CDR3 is TGCAGTGCCCCACAGACGACGGATGAGCAGTTCTTC.

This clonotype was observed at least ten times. In DNA, the CDR3 is TGTGCCAGCAGTTTGAGAGGGCACTCTGGAAACACCATATATTTT. This gives the protein CASSLRGHSGNTIYF. This rearrangement joins TRBV28 to TRBJ1-3; D gene uncertain. The CDR3 covers 15 residues. With 3 bases removed from V and 0 bases from J, the gap between germline ends came to 9 bases. Germline V gene sequence: CDR1 MDHEN, CDR2 SYDVKM.

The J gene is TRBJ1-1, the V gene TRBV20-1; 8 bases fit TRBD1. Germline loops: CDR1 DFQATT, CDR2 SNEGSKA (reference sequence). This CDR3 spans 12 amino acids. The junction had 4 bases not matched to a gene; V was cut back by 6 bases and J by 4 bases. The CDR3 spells CSADRGFTEAFF. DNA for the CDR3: TGCAGTGCAGACAGGGGTTTCACTGAAGCTTTCTTT.

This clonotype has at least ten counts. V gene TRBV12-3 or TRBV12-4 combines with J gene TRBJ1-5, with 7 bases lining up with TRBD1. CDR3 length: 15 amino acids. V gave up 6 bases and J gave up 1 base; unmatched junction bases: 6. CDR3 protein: CASSSDRVSNQPQHF. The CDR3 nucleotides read TGTGCCAGCAGCTCTGACAGGGTGAGCAATCAGCCCCAGCATTTT.

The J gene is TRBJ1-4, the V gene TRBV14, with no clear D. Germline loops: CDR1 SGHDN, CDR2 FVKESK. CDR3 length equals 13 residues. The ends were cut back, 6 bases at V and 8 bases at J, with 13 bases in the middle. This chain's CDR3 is CASSLRRMEKLFF. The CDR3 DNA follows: TGTGCCAGCAGTCTACGACGTATGGAAAAACTGTTTTTT.

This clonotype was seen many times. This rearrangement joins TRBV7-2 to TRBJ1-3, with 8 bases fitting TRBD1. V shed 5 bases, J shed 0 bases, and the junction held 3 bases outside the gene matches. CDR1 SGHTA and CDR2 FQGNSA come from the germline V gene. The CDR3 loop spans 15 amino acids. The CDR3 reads CASSPGQASGNTIYF. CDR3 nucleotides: TGTGCCAGCAGCCCGGGACAGGCCTCTGGAAACACCATATATTTT.

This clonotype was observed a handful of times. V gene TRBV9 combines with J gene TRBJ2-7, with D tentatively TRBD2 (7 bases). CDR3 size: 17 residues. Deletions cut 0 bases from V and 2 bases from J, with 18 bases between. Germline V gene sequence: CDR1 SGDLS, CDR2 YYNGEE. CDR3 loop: CASSVGSVGGHPYEQYF. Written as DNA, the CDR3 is TGTGCCAGCAGCGTAGGGTCAGTGGGGGGGCATCCCTACGAGCAGTACTTC.

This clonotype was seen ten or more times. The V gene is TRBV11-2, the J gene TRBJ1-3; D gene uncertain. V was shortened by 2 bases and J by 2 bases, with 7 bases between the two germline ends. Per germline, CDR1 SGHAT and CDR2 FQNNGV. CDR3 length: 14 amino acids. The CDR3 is CASSLPDTGNTIYF. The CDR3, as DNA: TGTGCCAGCAGCTTACCGGATACTGGAAACACCATATATTTT.

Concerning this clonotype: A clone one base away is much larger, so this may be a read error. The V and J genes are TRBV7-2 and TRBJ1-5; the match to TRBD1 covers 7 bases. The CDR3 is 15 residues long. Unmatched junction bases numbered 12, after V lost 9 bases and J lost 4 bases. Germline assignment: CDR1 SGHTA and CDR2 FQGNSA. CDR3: CARSPRDSANQPQHF. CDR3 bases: TGTGCCAGGAGCCCGAGGGACAGTGCAAATCAGCCCCAGCATTTT.

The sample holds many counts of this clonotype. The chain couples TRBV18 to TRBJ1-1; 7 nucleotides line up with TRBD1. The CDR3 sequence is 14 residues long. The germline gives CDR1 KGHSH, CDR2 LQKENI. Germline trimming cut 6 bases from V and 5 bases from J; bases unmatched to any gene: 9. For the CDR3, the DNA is TGTGCCAGCTCCCCCGGACAGGTTGAAACTGAAGCTTTCTTT. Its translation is CASSPGQVETEAFF. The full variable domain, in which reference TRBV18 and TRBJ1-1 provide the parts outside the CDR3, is NAGVMQNPRHLVRRRGQEARLRCSPMKGHSHVYWYRQLPEEGLKFMVYLQKENIIDESGMPKERFSAEFPKEGPSILRIQQVVRGDSAAYFCASSPGQVETEAFFGQGTRLTVV.

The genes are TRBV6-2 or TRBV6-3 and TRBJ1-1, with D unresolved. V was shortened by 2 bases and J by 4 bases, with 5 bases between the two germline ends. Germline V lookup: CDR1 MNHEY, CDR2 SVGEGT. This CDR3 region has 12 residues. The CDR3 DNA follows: TGTGCCAGCAGTTACGGAACCACTGAAGCTTTCTTT. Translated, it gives CASSYGTTEAFF.

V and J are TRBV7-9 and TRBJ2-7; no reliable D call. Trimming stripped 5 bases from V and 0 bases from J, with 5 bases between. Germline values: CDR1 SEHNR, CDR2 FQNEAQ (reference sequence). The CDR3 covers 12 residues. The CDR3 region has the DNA TGTGCCAGCAGCCGTATCTCCTACGAGCAGTACTTC. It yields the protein CASSRISYEQYF.

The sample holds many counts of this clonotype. The CDR3 protein is CASSFPTGVDTEAFF. In nucleotides, the CDR3 is TGTGCCAGCAGCTTCCCGACAGGGGTGGACACTGAAGCTTTCTTT. The chain links TRBV11-2 to TRBJ1-1, with 8 bases matching TRBD1. From germline, CDR1 is SGHAT and CDR2 FQNNGV. Germline trimming cut 3 bases from V and 3 bases from J; bases unmatched to any gene: 6. This CDR3 is 15 amino acids long.

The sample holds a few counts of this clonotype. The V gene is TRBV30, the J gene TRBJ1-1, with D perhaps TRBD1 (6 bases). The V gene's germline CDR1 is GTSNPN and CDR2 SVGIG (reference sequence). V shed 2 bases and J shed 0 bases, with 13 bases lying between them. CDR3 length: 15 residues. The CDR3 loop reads CAWSWSGAMNTEAFF. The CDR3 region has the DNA TGTGCCTGGAGTTGGTCAGGGGCCATGAACACTGAAGCTTTCTTT.

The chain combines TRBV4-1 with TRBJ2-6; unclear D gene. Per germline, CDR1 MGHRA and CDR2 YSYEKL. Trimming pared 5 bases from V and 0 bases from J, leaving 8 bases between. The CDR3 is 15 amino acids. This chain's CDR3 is CASSLERSGANVLTF. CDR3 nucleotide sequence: TGCGCCAGCAGCTTGGAGCGCTCTGGGGCCAACGTCCTGACTTTC.

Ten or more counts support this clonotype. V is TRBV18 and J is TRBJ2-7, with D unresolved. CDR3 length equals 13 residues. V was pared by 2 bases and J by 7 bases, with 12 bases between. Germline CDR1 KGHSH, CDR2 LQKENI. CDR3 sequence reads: CASSPIPWSEQYF. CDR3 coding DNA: TGTGCCAGCTCACCAATTCCCTGGAGTGAGCAGTACTTC.

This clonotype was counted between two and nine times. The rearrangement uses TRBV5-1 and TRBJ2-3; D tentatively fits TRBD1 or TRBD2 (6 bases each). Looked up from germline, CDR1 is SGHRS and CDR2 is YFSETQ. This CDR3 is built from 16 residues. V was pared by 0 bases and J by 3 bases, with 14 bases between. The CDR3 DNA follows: TGCGCCAGCAGCTTGGATCCGGGGGCGTTTACAGATACGCAGTATTTT. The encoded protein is CASSLDPGAFTDTQYF.

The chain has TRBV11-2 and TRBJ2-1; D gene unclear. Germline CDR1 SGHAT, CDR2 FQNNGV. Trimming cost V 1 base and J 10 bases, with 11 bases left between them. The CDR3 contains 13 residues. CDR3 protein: CASSLGQNYEQFF. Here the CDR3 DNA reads TGTGCCAGCAGCTTAGGGCAGAACTACGAGCAGTTCTTC.

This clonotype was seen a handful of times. CDR3 sequence reads: CASSESIGSDTQYF. The CDR3 DNA reads as TGCGCCAGCAGTGAGTCGATCGGGTCAGATACGCAGTATTTT. The rearrangement joins TRBV10-1 to TRBJ2-3; D gene unclear. Between the trimmed V and J ends, which lost 0 bases and 4 bases, there was a span of 8 bases. This CDR3 is 14 amino acids long. Germline V lookup: CDR1 WNHNN, CDR2 SYGVQD (reference sequence).

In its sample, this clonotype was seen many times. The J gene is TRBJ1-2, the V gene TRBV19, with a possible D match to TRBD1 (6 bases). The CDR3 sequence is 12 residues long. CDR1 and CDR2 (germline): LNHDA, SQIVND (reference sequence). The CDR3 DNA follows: TGTGCTGCCGGCAGGGGACTCTATGGCTACACCTTC. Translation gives CAAGRGLYGYTF.

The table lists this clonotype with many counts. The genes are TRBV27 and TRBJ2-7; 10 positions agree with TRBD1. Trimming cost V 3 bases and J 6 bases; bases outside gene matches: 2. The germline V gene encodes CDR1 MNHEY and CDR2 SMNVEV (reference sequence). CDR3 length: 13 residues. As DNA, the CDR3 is TGTGCCAGCAGTTTTGGACAGGGGGTCGAGCAGTACTTC. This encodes CASSFGQGVEQYF.